What follows is one T cell receptor beta chain and its context. Its antigen is not identified. The method was immunoSEQ multiplex PCR; TCRdb's version includes in-frame clones alone and lacks a portion of them. Counted here are about 550 clones, roughly 97% occurring once; the ten biggest clones make up around 7%. This record comes from a study of T cell clonotyping in hematopoietic cell transplantation. Study-wide points: After transplant, recipient diversity fell while pathologically expanded clonotypes grew through day 180. Graft donor and pretransplant recipient Inverse Simpson Index values predicted broader posttransplant TCR diversity.

Germline V gene lookup returns CDR1 LGHNA and CDR2 YNFKEQ. V trimming: 4 bases; J trimming: 6 bases; junction bases outside the gene matches: 4. CDR3 length: 14 residues. The material was peripheral blood mononuclear cells, obtained 30 days after allogeneic stem cell transplant. V usage is TRBV4-2 and J usage is TRBJ2-2; 8 bases line up with TRBD2. This TCR was sampled from a female patient aged 50 to 65 who had an allogeneic stem cell transplant from an unrelated donor, so the T cells may come from the graft donor. Some clones in this sample may be carry-over from other donors' samples. The CDR3 here is CASSPAGEAGELFF. CDR3 bases: TGTGCCAGCAGCCCAGCGGGAGAGGCCGGGGAGCTGTTTTTT.